These T cell receptor beta chains were read from a single sample in a study of CD8 T cells in ankylosing spondylitis. Each CDR3 protein is one row after TCRdb ran MiXCR on the 5' RACE reads. The repertoire holds around 330,000 distinct CDR3 sequences, with more than 9% as singletons. The sequenced sample was blood, either unsorted or a sorted T cell fraction (not recorded which). The receptors were gathered from a female donor with ankylosing spondylitis or in good health (not recorded which). Each CDR3 is given with its conserved first and last residue. A D gene is named only where the DNA matches it firmly. Clone size appears in some rows only: once, few, many, or a class for an expanded clone.

v_call	clone_size	j_call	d_call	cdr3_aa	cdr3_nt
TRBV20-1	many	TRBJ2-7	NA	CSARYRADYEQYF	TGCAGTGCTAGGTACAGGGCCGACTACGAGCAGTACTTC
TRBV27	few	TRBJ2-7	NA	CASSGGLDYEQYF	TGTGCCAGCAGTGGCGGGTTGGATTACGAGCAGTACTTC
TRBV7-2	few	TRBJ1-2	NA	CASSSPGTLNYGYTF	TGTGCCAGCAGCTCCCCAGGGACGCTGAACTATGGCTACACCTTC
TRBV7-8	many	TRBJ2-7	NA	CASSPPDGVKEQYF	TGTGCCAGCAGCCCCCCGGACGGGGTAAAGGAGCAGTACTTC
TRBV4-2	few	TRBJ2-7	TRBD1	CASSQQTGGSPWEQYF	TGTGCCAGCAGCCAGCAGACAGGGGGCTCTCCCTGGGAGCAGTACTTC
TRBV9	few	TRBJ2-1	NA	CASSVVSPGNNEQFF	TGTGCCAGCAGCGTAGTGAGCCCGGGGAACAATGAGCAGTTCTTC
TRBV6-5	NA	TRBJ1-2	TRBD1	CASRQGAGGYTF	TGTGCCAGCAGACAGGGGGCGGGAGGCTACACCTTC
TRBV5-1	few	TRBJ1-1	NA	CASSSPRDGNTEAFF	TGCGCCAGCAGCTCGCCCCGGGACGGGAACACTGAAGCTTTCTTT
TRBV18	few	TRBJ1-1	TRBD1	CASSPQGAGNTEAFF	TGTGCCAGCTCACCACAGGGGGCAGGAAACACTGAAGCTTTCTTT
TRBV20-1	many	TRBJ1-2	NA	CSATQSGARDYGYTF	TGCAGTGCTACTCAATCAGGGGCTAGGGACTATGGCTACACCTTC
TRBV29-1	NA	TRBJ2-3	NA	CSALIDTQYF	TGCAGCGCCCTGATAGATACGCAGTATTTT
TRBV20-1	few	TRBJ2-5	NA	CSARGTTQYQETQYF	TGCAGTGCCAGGGGGACTACCCAATACCAAGAGACCCAGTACTTC
TRBV20-1	many	TRBJ2-3	NA	CSARVNAADTQYF	TGCAGTGCTAGGGTGAACGCAGCTGATACGCAGTATTTT
TRBV7-6	few	TRBJ2-7	TRBD1	CASSPTQGAYEQYF	TGTGCCAGCAGCCCCACGCAGGGGGCCTACGAGCAGTACTTC
TRBV24-1	many	TRBJ1-5	NA	CATDRYLSNQPQHF	TGTGCCACCGACAGGTACCTTAGCAATCAGCCCCAGCATTTT
TRBV2	NA	TRBJ1-6	NA	CASSVLWGGTHNSPLHF	TGTGCCAGCAGTGTTTTATGGGGGGGAACCCATAATTCACCCCTCCACTTT
TRBV3-1	few	TRBJ1-2	NA	CASSQEWNYGYTF	TGTGCCAGCAGCCAAGAATGGAACTATGGCTACACCTTC
TRBV7-2	few	TRBJ2-7	NA	CASSSDGRTEQYF	TGTGCCAGCAGTTCCGACGGACGTACAGAGCAGTACTTC
TRBV20-1	many	TRBJ2-7	TRBD1	CSARTDRVHYEQYF	TGCAGTGCTAGAACGGACAGGGTCCACTACGAGCAGTACTTC
TRBV7-2	once	TRBJ2-3	NA	CANSPRGGYTDTQYF	TGTGCCAACAGCCCCCGTGGGGGATACACAGATACGCAGTATTTT
TRBV29-1	NA	TRBJ2-2	TRBD2	CSAAGGHTGELFF	TGCAGCGCCGCGGGAGGGCACACCGGGGAGCTGTTTTTT
TRBV29-1	many	TRBJ2-4	NA	CSVEDEGDTRLAKNIQYF	TGCAGCGTTGAAGATGAGGGGGACACGCGCCTCGCCAAAAACATTCAGTACTTC
TRBV11-2	once	TRBJ2-1	TRBD2	CASSLEFLAGAYNEQFF	TGTGCCAGCAGCTTAGAATTTCTAGCGGGAGCCTACAATGAGCAGTTCTTC
TRBV12-3/TRBV12-4	many	TRBJ1-1	NA	CASSPDRASREAFF	TGTGCCAGCAGTCCCGACCGGGCCAGTCGTGAAGCTTTCTTT
TRBV20-1	NA	TRBJ2-3	NA	CSASAERTQYF	TGCAGTGCTTCCGCAGAGCGTACGCAGTATTTT